This TCR beta chain was sequenced during a study of blood T cell repertoires in COVID-19. Study-wide context: The United States, Italy and Spain supplied acute and convalescent COVID-19 samples. Nucleic acid was either cDNA or gDNA, and it came from T cells, B-cell-depleted T cells, or PBMCs.

Authors' methods: Nucleated cell counts were estimated from reference gene primer amplification. Method: immunoSEQ multiplex PCR; TCRdb's copy keeps in-frame clones and lacks some. Clone size and the V and J calls come from that table; the DNA yielded D and trimming. This sample has hundreds of thousands of clones, with approximately 88% found just once. This clone showed up just once. The sequencing input was peripheral blood. The sequence was obtained from a woman aged 50 to 60 with COVID-19, enrolled during active disease.

Here the CDR3 reads CASSWGRDREATGELFF. In nucleotides, the CDR3 is TGCGCCAGCAGCTGGGGTCGGGACAGGGAGGCCACCGGGGAGCTGTTTTTT. The chain links TRBV5-1 to TRBJ2-2; TRBD1 agrees at 9 bases. This CDR3 is 17 amino acids long. CDR1 SGHRS and CDR2 YFSETQ come from the germline V gene. The J segment lost 4 bases and the V segment lost 3 bases, leaving 10 bases of the junction unmatched.